The 8 T cell receptor beta chains given below trace back to one sample, sequenced in a study of shared clonotypes between healthy human individuals. Libraries were prepared by immunoSEQ multiplex PCR; TCRdb keeps only in-frame clonotypes and omits some of them. This repertoire shows a few million clones, 80% to 95% found once; its top ten account for 0.37%. The sample taken for sequencing was naive CD4+ T cells from PBMCs. Subset of the sample: CD45RA+ positively selected. Source of these receptors: a man aged 18 to 29 in good health. Some clones in this sample may be carry-over from other donors' samples.

The rearrangement joins TRBV6-1 to TRBJ2-2; 7 bases fit TRBD1. The V gene's germline CDR1 is MNHNS and CDR2 SASEGT. The CDR3 contains 14 residues. V lost 3 bases and J lost 9; bases outside the gene matches: 7. The CDR3 DNA reads as TGTGCCAGCAGTGATGGCATCAGGGGGAGGGAGCTGTTTTTT. Encoded protein: CASSDGIRGRELFF.

This clone was counted between two and nine times. The chain employs TRBV5-1 and TRBJ1-1, with D maybe TRBD1 (6 bases). The CDR3 is 14 amino acids. From germline, CDR1 is SGHRS and CDR2 YFSETQ. V dropped 3 bases and J dropped 1 base, with 10 bases sitting between them. Here the CDR3 reads CASSYTGPNTEAFF. Written as DNA, the CDR3 is TGCGCCAGCAGCTATACAGGGCCGAACACTGAAGCTTTCTTT.

This chain links TRBV5-1 with TRBJ2-3; TRBD2 aligns across 7 bases. Germline V gene data show CDR1 as SGHRS and CDR2 as YFSETQ. V was clipped by 1 base and J by 2 bases; unmatched bases: 13. The CDR3 consists of 18 residues. The CDR3 nucleotides are TGCGCCAGCAGCTTGACCGCCGGGACTACCACTTTCACAGATACGCAGTATTTT. Its translation: CASSLTAGTTTFTDTQYF.

The chain is built from TRBV5-1 and TRBJ2-4; D not resolved. Germline CDR1 SGHRS, CDR2 YFSETQ. The CDR3 loop spans 12 amino acids. V was trimmed by 5 bases and J by 7 bases, leaving 10 bases between them. The CDR3 reads CASSPGLNIQYF. The CDR3 DNA reads as TGCGCCAGCAGTCCGGGCCTTAACATTCAGTACTTC.

The gene calls are TRBV5-4 and TRBJ2-1, with 9 bases aligning to TRBD2. V was clipped by 4 bases and J by 5 bases; unmatched bases: 10. The germline CDR1 and CDR2 sequences are SGHNT and YYREEE (reference sequence). CDR3 size: 16 residues. The CDR3, as DNA: TGTGCCAGCAGCCCCGGGGGAGGCGGGGGGGACAATGAGCAGTTCTTC. Translated, it gives CASSPGGGGGDNEQFF.

The chain carries TRBV7-3 and TRBJ1-4; D remains ambiguous. The CDR3 loop spans 14 amino acids. Germline lookup yields CDR1 SGHTA and CDR2 FQGTGA. Trimming removed 5 bases at V and 3 bases at J, with 10 bases between. The CDR3 bases are TGTGCCAGCAGCGGCCGGTGGGCTAATGAAAAACTGTTTTTT. As protein: CASSGRWANEKLFF.

The chain couples TRBV5-1 to TRBJ2-2; 8 nucleotides line up with TRBD2. V gave up 0 bases and J gave up 6 bases; unmatched junction bases: 7. Germline V gene sequence: CDR1 SGHRS, CDR2 YFSETQ. The CDR3 spans 16 residues. Written as DNA, the CDR3 is TGCGCCAGCAGCTTGGCAACGGCGGGGGGCTCCGGGGAGCTGTTTTTT. Protein: CASSLATAGGSGELFF.

The chain combines TRBV6-6 with TRBJ1-5; maybe TRBD1 (6 bases). The CDR3 has 13 amino acids. Trimming removed 2 bases from V and 7 bases from J, with 9 bases in between. Germline V gives CDR1 MNHNY, CDR2 SVGAGI (reference sequence). The CDR3 nucleotides read TGTGCCAGCAGTTACCCGACAGGACAGCCCCAGCATTTT. It encodes CASSYPTGQPQHF.